Detailed here is one T cell receptor beta chain. The sample belongs to a study of PD-1 blockade in classical Hodgkin lymphoma. Sequenced by immunoSEQ multiplex PCR; TCRdb stores in-frame clones only, minus some. This repertoire shows under 100,000 clones, nearly 95% found once; its top ten account for over 2.5%. Trimming at V came to 5 bases and at J to 3 bases, leaving 12 bases not matched to a gene. The germline V gene has CDR1 SGHTA and CDR2 FQGTGA. The CDR3 totals 17 residues. Relapse after autologous stem cell transplantation occurred in every patient, and brentuximab vedotin exposure varied. Sequences were derived from peripheral blood mononuclear cells (PBMCs), sampled before the second cycle of nivolumab. The chain links TRBV7-3 to TRBJ2-5, with 10 bases fitting TRBD2. This clonotype was obtained from a human donor with classical Hodgkin lymphoma. The CDR3 is CASSPQARTSGEETQYF. Written as DNA, the CDR3 is TGTGCCAGCAGCCCCCAAGCGAGGACTAGCGGAGAAGAGACCCAGTACTTC.